The table lists the clone carrying this T cell receptor beta chain with a few counts. The ends were cut back, 6 bases at V and 3 bases at J, with 19 bases in the middle. The germline CDR1 and CDR2 sequences are SGHRS and YFSETQ. The CDR3 loop spans 15 amino acids. This entry is derived from a study of T cell responses to AZD1222 COVID-19 vaccine. TCRdb's copy holds only in-frame clones and misses some; the assay was immunoSEQ multiplex PCR. This repertoire shows 150,000 to 200,000 clones, approximately 87% found once; its top ten account for 2.5% to 3%. The chain has TRBV5-1 and TRBJ2-7, with D tentatively TRBD2 (6 bases). The clonotype comes from an adult in good health. This specimen consisted of peripheral blood, obtained on day 0 of MenACWY control vaccination. Written as DNA, the CDR3 is TGCGCCAGCATGAGGGGAGGACAACCGTACTACGAGCAGTACTTC. Translation gives CASMRGGQPYYEQYF.